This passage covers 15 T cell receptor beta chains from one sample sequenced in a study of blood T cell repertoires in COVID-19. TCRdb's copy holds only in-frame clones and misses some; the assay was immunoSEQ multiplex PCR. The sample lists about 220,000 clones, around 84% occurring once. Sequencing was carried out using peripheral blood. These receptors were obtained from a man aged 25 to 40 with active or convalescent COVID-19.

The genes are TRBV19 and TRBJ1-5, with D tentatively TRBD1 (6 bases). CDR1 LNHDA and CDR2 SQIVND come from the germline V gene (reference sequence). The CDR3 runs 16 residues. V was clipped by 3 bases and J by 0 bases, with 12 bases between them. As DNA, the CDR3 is TGTGCCAGTAGTATCCGGAGACAGGTTAGCAATCAGCCCCAGCATTTT. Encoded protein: CASSIRRQVSNQPQHF.

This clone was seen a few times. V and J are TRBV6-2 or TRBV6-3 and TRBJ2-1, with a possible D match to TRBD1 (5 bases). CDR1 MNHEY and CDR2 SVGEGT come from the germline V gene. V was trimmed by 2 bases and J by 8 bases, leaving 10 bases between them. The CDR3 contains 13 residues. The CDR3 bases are TGTGCCAGCAGTTACCTCATAGGGGATGAGCAGTTCTTC. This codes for CASSYLIGDEQFF.

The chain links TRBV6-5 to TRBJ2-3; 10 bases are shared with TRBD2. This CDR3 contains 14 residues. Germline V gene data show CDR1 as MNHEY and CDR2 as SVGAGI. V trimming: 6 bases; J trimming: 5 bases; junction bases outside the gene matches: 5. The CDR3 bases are TGTGCCAGCAGGCTAGCGGGAGCAGGAGATACGCAGTATTTT. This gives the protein CASRLAGAGDTQYF.

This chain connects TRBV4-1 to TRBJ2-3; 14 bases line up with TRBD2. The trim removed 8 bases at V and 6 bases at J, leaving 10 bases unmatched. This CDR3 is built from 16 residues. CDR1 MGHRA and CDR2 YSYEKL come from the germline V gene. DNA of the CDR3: TGCGCCAGCCTCGGACTAGCGGGAGGATCGAGGGATACGCAGTATTTT. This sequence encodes CASLGLAGGSRDTQYF.

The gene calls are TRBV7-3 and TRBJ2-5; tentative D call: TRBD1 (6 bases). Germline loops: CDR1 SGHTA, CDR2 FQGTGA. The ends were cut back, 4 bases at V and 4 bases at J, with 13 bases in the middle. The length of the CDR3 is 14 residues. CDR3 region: CASSSTGRGETQYF. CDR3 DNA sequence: TGTGCCAGCAGCTCCACGGGCAGGGGAGAGACCCAGTACTTC.

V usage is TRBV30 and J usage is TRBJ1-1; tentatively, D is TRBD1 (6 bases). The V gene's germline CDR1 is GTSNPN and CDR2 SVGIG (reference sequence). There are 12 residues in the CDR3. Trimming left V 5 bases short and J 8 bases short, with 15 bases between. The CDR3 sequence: CAWCRGGTEAFF. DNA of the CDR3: TGTGCCTGGTGTAGGGGGGGTACCGAAGCTTTCTTT.

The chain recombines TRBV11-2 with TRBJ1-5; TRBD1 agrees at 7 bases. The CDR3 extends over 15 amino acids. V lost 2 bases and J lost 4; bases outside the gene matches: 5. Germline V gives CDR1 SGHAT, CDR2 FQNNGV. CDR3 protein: CASSLTGATNQPQHF. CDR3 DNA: TGTGCCAGCAGCTTAACAGGGGCAACGAATCAGCCCCAGCATTTT.

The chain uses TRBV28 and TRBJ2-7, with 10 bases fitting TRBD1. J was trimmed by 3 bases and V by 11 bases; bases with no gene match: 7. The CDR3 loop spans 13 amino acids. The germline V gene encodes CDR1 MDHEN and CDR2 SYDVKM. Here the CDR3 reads CAAKGQGIYEQYF. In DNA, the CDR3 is TGTGCCGCAAAGGGACAGGGGATCTACGAGCAGTACTTC.

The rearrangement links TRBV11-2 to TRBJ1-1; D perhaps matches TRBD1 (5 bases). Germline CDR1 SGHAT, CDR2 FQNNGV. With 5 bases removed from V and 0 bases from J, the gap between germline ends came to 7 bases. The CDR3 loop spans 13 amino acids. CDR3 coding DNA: TGTGCCAGCAGCACCAGGGTGAACACTGAAGCTTTCTTT. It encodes CASSTRVNTEAFF.

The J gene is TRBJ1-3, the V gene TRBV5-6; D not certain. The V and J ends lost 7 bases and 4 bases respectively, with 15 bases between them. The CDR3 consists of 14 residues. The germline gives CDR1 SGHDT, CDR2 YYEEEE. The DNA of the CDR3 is TGTGCCAGCGCCGGAGGGTTACAAGGAAACACCATATATTTT. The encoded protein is CASAGGLQGNTIYF.

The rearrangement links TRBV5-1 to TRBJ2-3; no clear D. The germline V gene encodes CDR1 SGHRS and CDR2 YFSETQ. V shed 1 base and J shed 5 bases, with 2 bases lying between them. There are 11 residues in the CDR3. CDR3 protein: CASSLQDTQYF. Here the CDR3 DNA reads TGCGCCAGCAGCTTGCAAGATACGCAGTATTTT. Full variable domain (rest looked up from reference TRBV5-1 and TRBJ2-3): KAGVTQTPRYLIKTRGQQVTLSCSPISGHRSVSWYQQTPGQGLQFLFEYFSETQRNKGNFPGRFSGRQFSNSRSEMNVSTLELGDSALYLCASSLQDTQYFGPGTRLTVL.

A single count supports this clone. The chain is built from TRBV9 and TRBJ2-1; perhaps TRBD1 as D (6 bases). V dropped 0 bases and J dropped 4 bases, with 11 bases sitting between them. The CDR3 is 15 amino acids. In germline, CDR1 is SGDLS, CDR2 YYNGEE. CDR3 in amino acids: CASSVGGRSYNEQFF. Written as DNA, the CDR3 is TGTGCCAGCAGCGTAGGGGGGCGGAGTTACAATGAGCAGTTCTTC.

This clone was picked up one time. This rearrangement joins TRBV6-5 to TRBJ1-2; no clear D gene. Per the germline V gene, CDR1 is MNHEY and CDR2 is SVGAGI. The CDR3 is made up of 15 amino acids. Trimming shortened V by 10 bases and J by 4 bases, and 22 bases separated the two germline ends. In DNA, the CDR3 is TGTGCCACCTCCCCCGGTCCCGCGGATTTCTATGGCTACACCTTC. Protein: CATSPGPADFYGYTF.

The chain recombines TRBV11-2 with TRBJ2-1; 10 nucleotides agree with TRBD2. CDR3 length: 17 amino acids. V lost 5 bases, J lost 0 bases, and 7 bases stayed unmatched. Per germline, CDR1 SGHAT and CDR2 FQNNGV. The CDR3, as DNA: TGTGCCAGCAGCGGTTCGAGCGGGAGGGCCTCCTACAATGAGCAGTTCTTC. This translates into CASSGSSGRASYNEQFF.

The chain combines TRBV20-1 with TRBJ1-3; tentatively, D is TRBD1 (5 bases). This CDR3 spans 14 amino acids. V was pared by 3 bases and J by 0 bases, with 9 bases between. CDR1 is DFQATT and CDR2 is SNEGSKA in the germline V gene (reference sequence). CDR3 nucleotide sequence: TGCAGTGCTAGTAGGGGACTCTCTGGAAACACCATATATTTT. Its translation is CSASRGLSGNTIYF.